The clone carrying this T cell receptor beta chain was counted only a few times. In the source study's methods: Estimation of nucleated cell counts was performed using reference gene primer amplification. The repertoire was sequenced with immunoSEQ multiplex PCR; TCRdb's copy has only in-frame clones and lacks some. The DNA was the basis for D and trimming; V, J and clone size are from that table. The sample records roughly 87,000 clones, approximately 89% being singletons. This CDR3 contains 17 residues. V lost 6 bases, J lost 0 bases, and 19 bases lay in between. CDR1 SGHDT and CDR2 YYEEEE come from the germline V gene. The data stem from a study of blood T cell repertoires in COVID-19. Study-wide background: Samples of COVID-19 (acute and convalescent) were obtained from the United States, Italy and Spain. Nucleic acid was either cDNA or gDNA, and it came from T cells, B-cell-depleted T cells, or PBMCs.

The receptor was derived from a man aged 55-75 years with acute or convalescent COVID-19. The specimen was peripheral blood. V is TRBV5-6 and J is TRBJ1-3, with TRBD1 as a possible D gene (5 bases). For the CDR3, the DNA is TGTGCCAGCACAATGTGGGGGGGGACCAGCTCTGGAAACACCATATATTTT. Its translation: CASTMWGGTSSGNTIYF.